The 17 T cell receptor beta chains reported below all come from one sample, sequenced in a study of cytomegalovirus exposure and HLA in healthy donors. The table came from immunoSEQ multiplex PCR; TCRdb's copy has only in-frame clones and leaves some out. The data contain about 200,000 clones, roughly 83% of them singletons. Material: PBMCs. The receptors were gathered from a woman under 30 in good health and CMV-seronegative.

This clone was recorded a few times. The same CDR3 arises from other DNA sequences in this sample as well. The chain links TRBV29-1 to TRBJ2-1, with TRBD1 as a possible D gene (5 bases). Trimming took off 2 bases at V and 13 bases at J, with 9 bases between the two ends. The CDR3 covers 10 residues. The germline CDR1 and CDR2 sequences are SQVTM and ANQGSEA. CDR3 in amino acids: CSVETGYQFF. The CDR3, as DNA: TGCAGCGTTGAAACAGGATATCAGTTCTTC.

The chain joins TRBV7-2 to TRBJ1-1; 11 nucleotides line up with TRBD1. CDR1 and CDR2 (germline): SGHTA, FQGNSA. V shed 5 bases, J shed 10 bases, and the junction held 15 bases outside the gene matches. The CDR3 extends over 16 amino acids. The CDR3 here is CASSLGTGGGRLGAFF. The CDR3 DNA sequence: TGTGCCAGCAGCCTCGGGACAGGGGGTGGCCGTTTAGGAGCTTTCTTT.

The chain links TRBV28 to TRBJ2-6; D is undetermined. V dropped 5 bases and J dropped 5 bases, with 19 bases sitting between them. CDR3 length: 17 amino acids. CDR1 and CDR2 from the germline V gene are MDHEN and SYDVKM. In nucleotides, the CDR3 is TGTGCCAGCAGTGCCAGATCGACACAAAGTCGGGCCAACGTCCTGACTTTC. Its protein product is CASSARSTQSRANVLTF.

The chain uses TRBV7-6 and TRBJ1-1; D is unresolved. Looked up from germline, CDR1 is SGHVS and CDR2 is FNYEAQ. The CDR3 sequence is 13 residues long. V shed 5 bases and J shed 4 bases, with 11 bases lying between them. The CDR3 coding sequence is TGTGCCAGCAGCCCTACTCGAGGCACTGAAGCTTTCTTT. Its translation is CASSPTRGTEAFF.

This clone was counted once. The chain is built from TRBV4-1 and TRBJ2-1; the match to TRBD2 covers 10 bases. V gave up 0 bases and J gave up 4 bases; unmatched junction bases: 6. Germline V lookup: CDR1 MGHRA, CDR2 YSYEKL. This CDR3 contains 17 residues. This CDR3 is CASSQDKASGGYNEQFF. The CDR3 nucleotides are TGCGCCAGCAGCCAAGATAAGGCTAGCGGGGGATACAATGAGCAGTTCTTC.

CDR3 in DNA: TGTGCCAGCACAGGGGGCTCCTATAATTCACCCCTCCACTTT. This translates into CASTGGSYNSPLHF. This rearrangement joins TRBV27 to TRBJ1-6; 7 bases are shared with TRBD1. The J segment lost 0 bases and the V segment lost 7 bases, leaving 0 bases of the junction unmatched. This CDR3 region has 14 residues. CDR1 MNHEY and CDR2 SMNVEV come from the germline V gene (reference sequence).

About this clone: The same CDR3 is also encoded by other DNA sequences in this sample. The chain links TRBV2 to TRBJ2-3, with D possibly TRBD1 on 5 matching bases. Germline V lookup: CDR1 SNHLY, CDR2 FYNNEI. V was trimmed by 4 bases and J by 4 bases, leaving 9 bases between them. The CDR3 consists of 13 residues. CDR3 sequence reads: CASSGQGSDTQYF. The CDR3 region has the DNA TGTGCCAGCAGTGGCCAGGGATCAGATACGCAGTATTTT.

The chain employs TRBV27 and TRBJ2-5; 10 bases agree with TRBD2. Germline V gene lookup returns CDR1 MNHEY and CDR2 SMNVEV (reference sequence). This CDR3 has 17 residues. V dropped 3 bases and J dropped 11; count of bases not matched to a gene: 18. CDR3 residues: CASSFGLADLPLWEQYF. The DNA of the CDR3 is TGTGCCAGCAGTTTTGGACTAGCGGACCTCCCCTTGTGGGAGCAGTACTTC.

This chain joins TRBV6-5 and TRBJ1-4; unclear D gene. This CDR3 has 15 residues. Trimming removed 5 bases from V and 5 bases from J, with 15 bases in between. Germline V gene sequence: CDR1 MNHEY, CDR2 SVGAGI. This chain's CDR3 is CASSTLAAQNEKLFF. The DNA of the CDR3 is TGTGCCAGCAGTACCTTGGCGGCCCAAAATGAAAAACTGTTTTTT.

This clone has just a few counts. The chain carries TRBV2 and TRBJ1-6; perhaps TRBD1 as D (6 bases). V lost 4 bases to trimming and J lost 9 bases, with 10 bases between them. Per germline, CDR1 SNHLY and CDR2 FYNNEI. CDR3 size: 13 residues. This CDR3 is CASSAQGGSPLHF. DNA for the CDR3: TGTGCCAGCAGTGCACAAGGGGGTTCACCCCTCCACTTT.

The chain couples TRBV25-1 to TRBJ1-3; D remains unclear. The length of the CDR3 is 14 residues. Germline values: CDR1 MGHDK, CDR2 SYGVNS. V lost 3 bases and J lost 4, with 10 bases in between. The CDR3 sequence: CASSETWAGNTIYF. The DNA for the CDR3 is TGTGCCAGCAGTGAGACGTGGGCCGGAAACACCATATATTTT.

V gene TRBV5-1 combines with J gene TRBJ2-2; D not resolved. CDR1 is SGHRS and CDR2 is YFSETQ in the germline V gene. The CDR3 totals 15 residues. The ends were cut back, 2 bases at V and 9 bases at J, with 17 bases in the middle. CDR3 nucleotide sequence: TGCGCCAGCAGCTTCCAGACGGAGCTCCACCGGGAGCTGTTTTTT. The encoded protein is CASSFQTELHRELFF.

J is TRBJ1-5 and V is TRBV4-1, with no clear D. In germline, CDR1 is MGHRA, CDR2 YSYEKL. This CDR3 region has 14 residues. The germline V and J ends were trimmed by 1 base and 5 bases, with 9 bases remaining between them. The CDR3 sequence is CASSQVGPHQPQHF. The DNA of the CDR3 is TGCGCCAGCAGCCAAGTTGGCCCCCATCAGCCCCAGCATTTT.

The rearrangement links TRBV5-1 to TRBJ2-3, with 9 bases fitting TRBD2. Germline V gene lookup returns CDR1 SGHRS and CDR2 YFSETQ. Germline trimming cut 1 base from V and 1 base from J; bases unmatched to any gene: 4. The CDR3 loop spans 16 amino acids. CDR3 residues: CASSLLQRGGTDTQYF. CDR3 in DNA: TGCGCCAGCAGCTTGCTCCAGCGGGGGGGCACAGATACGCAGTATTTT.

This CDR3 reads CASSLIGTPKETQYF. The CDR3 DNA reads as TGTGCCAGCAGCTTGATTGGGACACCCAAAGAGACCCAGTACTTC. V is TRBV5-4 and J is TRBJ2-5, with D maybe TRBD1 (6 bases). The CDR3 has 15 amino acids. Trimming removed 1 base from V and 3 bases from J, with 13 bases in between. Germline V gives CDR1 SGHNT, CDR2 YYREEE (reference sequence).

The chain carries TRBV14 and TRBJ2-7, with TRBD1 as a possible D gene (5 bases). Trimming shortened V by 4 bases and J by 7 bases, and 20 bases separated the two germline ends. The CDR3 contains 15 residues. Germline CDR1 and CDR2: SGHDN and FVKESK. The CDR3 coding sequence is TGTGCCAGCAGCCCACGGACACCCCTAATAGGGGAGCAGTACTTC. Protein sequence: CASSPRTPLIGEQYF.

CDR3: CASSPTGGSYGYTF. Written as DNA, the CDR3 is TGTGCCAGCAGCCCCACAGGGGGCTCTTATGGCTACACCTTC. The V gene is TRBV7-3, the J gene TRBJ1-2; the match to TRBD1 covers 9 bases. The V gene end was trimmed by 5 bases and the J gene end by 5 bases; junction bases not matched to a gene: 6. This CDR3 spans 14 amino acids. In germline, CDR1 is SGHTA, CDR2 FQGTGA. Full variable domain (rest looked up from reference TRBV7-3 and TRBJ1-2): GAGVSQTPSNKVTEKGKYVELRCDPISGHTALYWYRQSLGQGPEFLIYFQGTGAADDSGLPNDRFFAVRPEGSVSTLKIQRTERGDSAVYLCASSPTGGSYGYTFGSGTRLTVV.